The next 15 T cell receptor beta chains were all read from a single sample in a study of blood T cell repertoires in COVID-19 (TCRdb year 2020). The library was produced with the immunoSEQ multiplex PCR assay. Drawn from immuneACCESS, this table holds only the in-frame rearrangements with V and J called that TCRdb kept. Clones are partly lost; checked studies trace under half to an unresolved V gene and leave the rest unexplained. The sample table records approximately 73,000 clones; around nine tenths of these occur just once. In total, the top ten clones hold approximately 1.9% of the sample. Sequencing used peripheral blood. The receptors here all came from a woman aged 60-70 years with acute or convalescent COVID-19.

The chain has TRBV7-9 and TRBJ2-1; TRBD2 matches at 7 bases. CDR1 and CDR2 (germline): SEHNR, FQNEAQ (reference sequence). The CDR3 is made up of 15 amino acids. With 5 bases clipped from V and 8 bases from J, the junction kept 12 bases outside the gene matches. The CDR3 DNA reads as TGTGCCAGCAGCCGCCCTGCGACTAGCACTCATGAGCAGTTCTTC. Translating gives CASSRPATSTHEQFF.

This sequence joins TRBV7-2 and TRBJ2-3; TRBD2 aligns across 10 bases. CDR1 and CDR2 from the germline V gene are SGHTA and FQGNSA. CDR3 length equals 15 residues. J lost 1 base, V lost 6 bases, and 4 bases had no gene match. The CDR3 sequence: CASRDGTSGTDTQYF. The CDR3 region has the DNA TGTGCCAGCAGAGACGGGACTAGCGGCACAGATACGCAGTATTTT.

V gene TRBV7-9 combines with J gene TRBJ1-4; D possibly corresponds to TRBD1 (5 bases). V was pared by 5 bases and J by 4 bases, with 11 bases between. The CDR3 sequence is 14 residues long. Germline CDR1 SEHNR, CDR2 FQNEAQ (reference sequence). The CDR3 sequence: CASSMDTYNEKLFF. CDR3 nucleotide sequence: TGTGCCAGCAGCATGGACACCTATAATGAAAAACTGTTTTTT.

In this sample, this clone turned up once. This sequence joins TRBV4-1 and TRBJ2-1, with 12 bases that match TRBD2. Germline V gives CDR1 MGHRA, CDR2 YSYEKL. This CDR3 is built from 17 residues. J gave up 8 bases and V 0 bases, and 8 bases lay outside the gene matches. The CDR3 reads CASSQDGGLAGLYEQFF. The CDR3 nucleotides read TGCGCCAGCAGCCAAGACGGCGGACTAGCGGGATTGTATGAGCAGTTCTTC.

V and J are TRBV10-3 and TRBJ2-7; TRBD1 agrees at 7 bases. Germline CDR1 and CDR2: ENHRY and SYGVKD. The CDR3 loop spans 12 amino acids. J was trimmed by 3 bases and V by 5 bases; bases with no gene match: 1. CDR3 sequence reads: CAISRQGYEQYF. The CDR3 coding sequence is TGTGCCATCAGTCGACAGGGCTACGAGCAGTACTTC.

The V call is TRBV6-6, the J call TRBJ1-2; TRBD1 might be the D (6 bases). The V gene's germline CDR1 is MNHNY and CDR2 SVGAGI (reference sequence). Trimming stripped 6 bases from V and 6 bases from J, with 14 bases between. This CDR3 comprises 13 residues. The CDR3 nucleotides read TGTGCCAGCAGCCTCAGGGGTGCAAATGGCTACACCTTC. Amino acids: CASSLRGANGYTF.

The chain uses TRBV5-4 and TRBJ1-2, with 9 bases fitting TRBD1. The germline CDR1 and CDR2 sequences are SGHNT and YYREEE (reference sequence). The CDR3 totals 15 residues. Trimming took 4 bases from V and 5 from J; bases not matched to a gene: 9. CDR3 sequence reads: CASSGGTGIQYGYTF. The CDR3 region has the DNA TGTGCCAGCAGCGGAGGGACAGGGATACAGTATGGCTACACCTTC.

This clone was detected once. The chain joins TRBV10-3 to TRBJ1-4; possible D gene TRBD1, 6 bases. The V gene's germline CDR1 is ENHRY and CDR2 SYGVKD. CDR3 length equals 13 residues. V was shortened by 2 bases and J by 7 bases, with 8 bases between the two germline ends. In nucleotides, the CDR3 is TGTGCCATCAGTGAGAAAGGGGGTGAAAAACTGTTTTTT. Its protein product is CAISEKGGEKLFF.

This chain links TRBV11-3 with TRBJ1-2; TRBD1 agrees at 7 bases. From germline, CDR1 is SGHNT and CDR2 YENEEA. CDR3 length: 13 amino acids. V dropped 5 bases and J dropped 3; count of bases not matched to a gene: 3. The CDR3 reads CASSIGTDYGYTF. The CDR3 region has the DNA TGTGCCAGCAGCATTGGGACAGACTATGGCTACACCTTC.

This clone was detected a few times. The chain recombines TRBV6-6 with TRBJ2-7; 8 bases line up with TRBD2. V was clipped by 6 bases and J by 3 bases; unmatched bases: 10. This CDR3 region has 15 residues. The germline CDR1 and CDR2 sequences are MNHNY and SVGAGI (reference sequence). CDR3 sequence: CASSLGAGVLYEQYF. CDR3 nucleotide sequence: TGTGCCAGCAGCCTTGGAGCGGGAGTCCTCTACGAGCAGTACTTC.

This sequence joins TRBV6-2 or TRBV6-3 and TRBJ1-1; D not resolved. The germline V and J ends were trimmed by 2 bases and 2 bases, with 6 bases remaining between them. The V gene's germline CDR1 is MNHEY and CDR2 SVGEGT. The CDR3 spans 13 residues. The CDR3 DNA reads as TGTGCCAGCAGTTACCCCTCCAACACTGAAGCTTTCTTT. Translated: CASSYPSNTEAFF.

The genes are TRBV27 and TRBJ1-2; 12 bases map to TRBD1. Germline CDR1 is MNHEY and CDR2 is SMNVEV (reference sequence). The CDR3 sequence is 14 residues long. V was pared by 4 bases and J by 6 bases, with 3 bases of the junction left unmatched. DNA for the CDR3: TGTGCCAGCAGTTCGGGGGACAGGGGGCATGGCTACACCTTC. As protein: CASSSGDRGHGYTF.

The rearrangement uses TRBV5-5 and TRBJ1-2, with D possibly being TRBD1 (5 bases). The CDR3 loop spans 13 amino acids. Trimming removed 4 bases at V and 4 bases at J, with 11 bases between. Germline-derived CDR1 and CDR2 are SGHKS and YYEKEE (reference sequence). The CDR3 here is CASSLTEIYGYTF. The CDR3 DNA sequence: TGTGCCAGCAGCCTGACAGAGATCTATGGCTACACCTTC.

This chain uses TRBV10-3 with TRBJ2-7; tentatively, D is TRBD1 (6 bases). The V gene lost 2 bases and the J gene lost 0 bases, with 14 bases spanning the gap. CDR3 size: 16 residues. Germline V gene data show CDR1 as ENHRY and CDR2 as SYGVKD. The CDR3 is CAISERVEGGSYEQYF. CDR3 coding DNA: TGTGCCATCAGTGAGAGGGTCGAAGGGGGCTCCTACGAGCAGTACTTC.

With regard to this clone: The junction and the germline gene differ at one end; a read error may be behind it. Other DNA variants within this sample encode the same CDR3. The chain uses TRBV28 and TRBJ2-7, with D perhaps TRBD1 (5 bases). CDR3 length: 14 amino acids. Germline-derived CDR1 and CDR2 are MDHEN and SYDVKM. The CDR3 DNA is TGTGCCAGCAGTCTCGACAGTATTACCTACGAGCAGTATTTC. The encoded protein is CASSLDSITYEQYF.